These T cell receptor beta chains were read from a single sample in a study of OX40 agonist ivuxolimab in advanced cancers. Only in-frame clones appear in the TCRdb table, and some are missing; sequencing was by immunoSEQ multiplex PCR. The table has fewer than 55,000 clones, about 88% seen once; the top ten hold over 1.5%. The sequenced sample was CD4+ or CD8+ T cells sorted from blood, obtained in a trial of the OX40 agonist ivuxolimab. The receptors were gathered from an adult with an advanced solid tumor such as melanoma, head and neck, liver or kidney cancer. Each CDR3 is given with its conserved first and last residue. The order of the fields is V gene, J gene, clone size, D gene, CDR3 DNA, CDR3 protein. A D gene is named only where the DNA matches it firmly. Not every row has a clone size; where given, it reads once, few, many or a size class.

V gene: TRBV4-2; J gene: TRBJ2-3; clone size: .; D gene: TRBD2; CDR3 DNA: TGTGCCAGCAGCCAGACTAGCGGGAGCACAGATACGCAGTATTTT; CDR3 protein: CASSQTSGSTDTQYF
V gene: TRBV18; J gene: TRBJ2-5; clone size: .; D gene: .; CDR3 DNA: TGTGCCAGCTCAGCGGGGAGAGGAGAGACCCAGTACTTC; CDR3 protein: CASSAGRGETQYF
V gene: TRBV19; J gene: TRBJ2-5; clone size: .; D gene: .; CDR3 DNA: TGTGCCAGTAGTCCTCCTGAGAGCGAGACCCAGTACTTC; CDR3 protein: CASSPPESETQYF
V gene: TRBV5-1; J gene: TRBJ2-2; clone size: .; D gene: TRBD2; CDR3 DNA: TGCGCCAGCAGACTAGCGGGAAGGAGGACCGGGGAGCTGTTTTTT; CDR3 protein: CASRLAGRRTGELFF
V gene: TRBV5-6; J gene: TRBJ1-2; clone size: .; D gene: .; CDR3 DNA: TGTGCCAGCAGCTTGGAGCCTTCATTAGACTATGGCTACACCTTC; CDR3 protein: CASSLEPSLDYGYTF
V gene: TRBV5-4; J gene: TRBJ1-2; clone size: once; D gene: TRBD1; CDR3 DNA: TGTGCCAGCCGCCCTGGGACAGCTACGTATGGCTACACCTTC; CDR3 protein: CASRPGTATYGYTF
V gene: TRBV28; J gene: TRBJ1-5; clone size: .; D gene: .; CDR3 DNA: TGTGCCACCACCGGGTGGGTACAGCCCCAGCATTTT; CDR3 protein: CATTGWVQPQHF
V gene: TRBV29-1; J gene: TRBJ2-7; clone size: .; D gene: .; CDR3 DNA: TGCAGCGTTGAAGAGGTCAACTACGAGCAGTACTTC; CDR3 protein: CSVEEVNYEQYF
V gene: TRBV19; J gene: TRBJ2-7; clone size: .; D gene: .; CDR3 DNA: TGTGCCAGTAGTATAGAGGCAGGTTCCTACGAGCAGTACTTC; CDR3 protein: CASSIEAGSYEQYF
V gene: TRBV28; J gene: TRBJ2-1; clone size: once; D gene: .; CDR3 DNA: TGTGCCAGCATAGCGCAGTCGGATACCTATGAGCAGTTCTTC; CDR3 protein: CASIAQSDTYEQFF
V gene: TRBV5-1; J gene: TRBJ2-5; clone size: .; D gene: .; CDR3 DNA: TGCGCCAGCAGCATATCCGGGACACAAGAGACCCAGTACTTC; CDR3 protein: CASSISGTQETQYF
V gene: TRBV6-6; J gene: TRBJ1-2; clone size: .; D gene: .; CDR3 DNA: TGTGCCACCCCGGGCCGAAACTATGGCTACACCTTC; CDR3 protein: CATPGRNYGYTF
V gene: TRBV18; J gene: TRBJ1-2; clone size: .; D gene: .; CDR3 DNA: TGTGCCAGCTCACAGGGACAAAACTATGGCTACACCTTC; CDR3 protein: CASSQGQNYGYTF
V gene: TRBV12-2; J gene: TRBJ2-7; clone size: .; D gene: .; CDR3 DNA: TGTGCAAGTCGCGTCCCATGTGAGCAGTACTTC; CDR3 protein: CASRVPCEQYF
V gene: TRBV7-7; J gene: TRBJ2-5; clone size: once; D gene: .; CDR3 DNA: TGTGCTAGCAGCTTAGAAAACGACGGGACCCAGTACTTC; CDR3 protein: CASSLENDGTQYF
V gene: TRBV27; J gene: TRBJ2-5; clone size: few; D gene: .; CDR3 DNA: TGTGCCAGCAGTTTCTGGGACTCGCGGGGCGGGGAGACCCAGTACTTC; CDR3 protein: CASSFWDSRGGETQYF
V gene: TRBV9; J gene: TRBJ2-7; clone size: few; D gene: .; CDR3 DNA: TGTGCCAGCAGCCCCAGGATCGGGGACGTCGAGCAGTACTTC; CDR3 protein: CASSPRIGDVEQYF
V gene: TRBV6-6; J gene: TRBJ2-7; clone size: .; D gene: TRBD1; CDR3 DNA: TGTGCCAGCAGGCCCGGTCGGGACAGGGGGGTGTGGGAGCAGTACTTC; CDR3 protein: CASRPGRDRGVWEQYF
V gene: TRBV4-2; J gene: TRBJ1-4; clone size: .; D gene: .; CDR3 DNA: TGTGCCAGCAGCACCCCGGACGCAACTAATGAAAAACTGTTTTTT; CDR3 protein: CASSTPDATNEKLFF
V gene: TRBV5-1; J gene: TRBJ2-5; clone size: .; D gene: .; CDR3 DNA: TGCGCCAGCAGCGGGGGATGGACAGACCAAGAGACCCAGTACTTC; CDR3 protein: CASSGGWTDQETQYF
V gene: TRBV19; J gene: TRBJ2-1; clone size: .; D gene: .; CDR3 DNA: TGTGCCAGTAGTATAGGGGGCTGGATTGAGCAGTTCTTC; CDR3 protein: CASSIGGWIEQFF
V gene: TRBV5-4; J gene: TRBJ1-1; clone size: once; D gene: .; CDR3 DNA: TGTGCCAGCAGCCCCCAGGCGGGCGAAGCTTTCTTT; CDR3 protein: CASSPQAGEAFF
V gene: TRBV4-3; J gene: TRBJ1-5; clone size: .; D gene: .; CDR3 DNA: TGCGCCAGCAGCCAAGAGTACAAGGCAAGAGGGCCCCAGCATTTT; CDR3 protein: CASSQEYKARGPQHF
V gene: TRBV11-2; J gene: TRBJ2-5; clone size: .; D gene: .; CDR3 DNA: TGTGCCAGCAGCCCCCCTACCTGGGAGACCCAGTACTTC; CDR3 protein: CASSPPTWETQYF
V gene: TRBV10-3; J gene: TRBJ2-1; clone size: .; D gene: TRBD2; CDR3 DNA: TGTGCCATCAGTGCGGCTAGCGGGTACAATGAGCAGTTCTTC; CDR3 protein: CAISAASGYNEQFF
V gene: TRBV23-1; J gene: TRBJ2-2; clone size: .; D gene: .; CDR3 DNA: TGCGCCAGCAGTCAAGTCCCTGTGGGAACCGGGGAGCTGTTTTTT; CDR3 protein: CASSQVPVGTGELFF
V gene: TRBV2; J gene: TRBJ1-4; clone size: few; D gene: TRBD1; CDR3 DNA: TGTGCCACCCGTCAGGGGGCCCTCGAAAAACTGTTTTTT; CDR3 protein: CATRQGALEKLFF
V gene: TRBV28; J gene: TRBJ1-2; clone size: .; D gene: .; CDR3 DNA: TGTGCCAGCAGTGACCCGGACCAAGGAGGACGTGGCTACACCTTC; CDR3 protein: CASSDPDQGGRGYTF
V gene: TRBV7-7; J gene: TRBJ2-7; clone size: .; D gene: TRBD2; CDR3 DNA: TGTGCTAGCAGCTTAGGAGCGGGAAACTACGAGCAGTACTTC; CDR3 protein: CASSLGAGNYEQYF
V gene: TRBV11-2; J gene: TRBJ2-7; clone size: once; D gene: TRBD2; CDR3 DNA: TGTGCCAGCAGCTTAGTCCTGACTAGCGGGAGGGCCGAGCAGTACTTC; CDR3 protein: CASSLVLTSGRAEQYF
V gene: TRBV5-4; J gene: TRBJ2-6; clone size: .; D gene: .; CDR3 DNA: TGTGCCAGCACCCAGAACTCTGGGGCCAACGTCCTGACTTTC; CDR3 protein: CASTQNSGANVLTF
V gene: TRBV7-2; J gene: TRBJ2-7; clone size: .; D gene: .; CDR3 DNA: TGTGCCAGCAGCTTTAGCGGCTCCTACGAGCAGTACTTC; CDR3 protein: CASSFSGSYEQYF
V gene: TRBV7-2; J gene: TRBJ2-7; clone size: few; D gene: TRBD2; CDR3 DNA: TGTGCCAGCAGCCCCACGAGCGGGAGCGACAATTACTACGAGCAGTACTTC; CDR3 protein: CASSPTSGSDNYYEQYF
V gene: TRBV19; J gene: TRBJ2-7; clone size: .; D gene: .; CDR3 DNA: TGTGCCAGTAGTATCAGGGAGGGGGTCTACGAGCAGTACTTC; CDR3 protein: CASSIREGVYEQYF
V gene: TRBV7-2; J gene: TRBJ2-2; clone size: few; D gene: .; CDR3 DNA: TGTGCCAGCACTAGCGATACCGGGGAGCTGTTTTTT; CDR3 protein: CASTSDTGELFF
V gene: TRBV19; J gene: TRBJ2-2; clone size: .; D gene: .; CDR3 DNA: TGTGCCAGTACTCTAGCTAGGGGAACCGGGGAGCTGTTTTTT; CDR3 protein: CASTLARGTGELFF
V gene: TRBV18; J gene: TRBJ2-3; clone size: .; D gene: .; CDR3 DNA: TGTGCCAGCTCACCACCCCAGGGAGGCACAGATACGCAGTATTTT; CDR3 protein: CASSPPQGGTDTQYF
V gene: TRBV9; J gene: TRBJ2-3; clone size: .; D gene: TRBD2; CDR3 DNA: TGTGCCAGCAGCGTATCAGTAGCGGGAGAAGATACGCAGTATTTT; CDR3 protein: CASSVSVAGEDTQYF
V gene: TRBV7-2; J gene: TRBJ2-7; clone size: .; D gene: .; CDR3 DNA: TGTGCCAGCAGCTTAGGGGGGATCGAGCAGTACTTC; CDR3 protein: CASSLGGIEQYF
V gene: TRBV13; J gene: TRBJ1-6; clone size: .; D gene: .; CDR3 DNA: TGTGCCAGCAGCTTCGCCTCGACTGCGGGAAATTCACCCCTCCACTTT; CDR3 protein: CASSFASTAGNSPLHF
V gene: TRBV20-1; J gene: TRBJ1-1; clone size: .; D gene: .; CDR3 DNA: TGCAGTGCCCAATCCGGGACCAAAACTTTCTTT; CDR3 protein: CSAQSGTKTFF
V gene: TRBV7-5; J gene: TRBJ2-7; clone size: .; D gene: .; CDR3 DNA: TGTGCCAGAAGAGCCGGGACACTTTCTGGGGCCAGAACTACCGAGCAGTACTTC; CDR3 protein: CARRAGTLSGARTTEQYF
V gene: TRBV5-1; J gene: TRBJ2-1; clone size: .; D gene: TRBD2; CDR3 DNA: TGCGCCAGCAGCTTGGGCAGACTAGCGGGCCCCAATGAGCAGTTCTTC; CDR3 protein: CASSLGRLAGPNEQFF
V gene: TRBV5-1; J gene: TRBJ2-7; clone size: .; D gene: TRBD2; CDR3 DNA: TGCGCCAGCAGCTGGGACGGGACTAGCGCCTACGAGCAGTACTTC; CDR3 protein: CASSWDGTSAYEQYF
V gene: TRBV27; J gene: TRBJ1-2; clone size: .; D gene: TRBD1; CDR3 DNA: TGTGCCAGCAGTTCCTACCTCGATTCCGGGACAGGGGGCGCGTATGGCTACACCTTC; CDR3 protein: CASSSYLDSGTGGAYGYTF